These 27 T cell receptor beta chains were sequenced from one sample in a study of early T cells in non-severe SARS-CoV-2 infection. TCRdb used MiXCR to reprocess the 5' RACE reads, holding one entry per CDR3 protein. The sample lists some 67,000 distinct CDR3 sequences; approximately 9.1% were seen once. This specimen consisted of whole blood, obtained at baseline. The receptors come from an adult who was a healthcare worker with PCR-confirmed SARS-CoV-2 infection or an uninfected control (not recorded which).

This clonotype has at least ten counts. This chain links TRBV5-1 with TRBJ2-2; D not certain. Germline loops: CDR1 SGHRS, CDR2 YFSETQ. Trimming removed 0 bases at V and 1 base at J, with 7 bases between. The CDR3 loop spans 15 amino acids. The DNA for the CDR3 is TGCGCCAGCAGCTTGGGAACACAGAACACCGGGGAGCTGTTTTTT. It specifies CASSLGTQNTGELFF.

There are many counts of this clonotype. The CDR3 DNA reads as TGTGCCAGCAGCTTAGTCGGAGGAGAGACCCAGTACTTC. Translation: CASSLVGGETQYF. The chain has TRBV7-9 and TRBJ2-5; D is possibly TRBD2 (5 bases). CDR3 length: 13 amino acids. Germline V gene lookup returns CDR1 SEHNR and CDR2 FQNEAQ (reference sequence). Trimming took 1 base from V and 4 from J, leaving 7 bases between them. The entire variable domain, with the rest obtained from reference TRBV7-9 and TRBJ2-5, is as follows: DTGVSQNPRHKITKRGQNVTFRCDPISEHNRLYWYRQTLGQGPEFLTYFQNEAQLEKSRLLSDRFSAERPKGSFSTLEIQRTEQGDSAMYLCASSLVGGETQYFGPGTRLLVL.

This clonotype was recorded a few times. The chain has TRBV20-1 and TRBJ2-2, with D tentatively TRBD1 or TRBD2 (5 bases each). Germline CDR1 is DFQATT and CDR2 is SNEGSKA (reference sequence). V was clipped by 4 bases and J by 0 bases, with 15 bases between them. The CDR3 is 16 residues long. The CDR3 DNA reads TGCAGTGCTAAAAGACCGGGACGATCGAACACCGGGGAGCTGTTTTTT. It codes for CSAKRPGRSNTGELFF.

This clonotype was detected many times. For the CDR3, the DNA is TGTGCCATCAGTGAGCGGTCTCCCGGGCAGGGGGTAAATGAGCAGTTCTTC. As protein: CAISERSPGQGVNEQFF. This rearrangement joins TRBV10-3 to TRBJ2-1; 7 bases fit TRBD1. Losses at the gene ends were 2 bases for V and 7 bases for J; bases not matched to a gene: 14. The length of the CDR3 is 17 residues. Per germline, CDR1 ENHRY and CDR2 SYGVKD.

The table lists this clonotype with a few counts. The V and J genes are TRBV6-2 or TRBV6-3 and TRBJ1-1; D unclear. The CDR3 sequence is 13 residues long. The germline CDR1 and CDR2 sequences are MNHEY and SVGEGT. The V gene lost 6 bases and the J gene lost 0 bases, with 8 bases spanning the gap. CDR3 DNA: TGTGCCAGCAGCCAACGAATGAACACTGAAGCTTTCTTT. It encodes CASSQRMNTEAFF.

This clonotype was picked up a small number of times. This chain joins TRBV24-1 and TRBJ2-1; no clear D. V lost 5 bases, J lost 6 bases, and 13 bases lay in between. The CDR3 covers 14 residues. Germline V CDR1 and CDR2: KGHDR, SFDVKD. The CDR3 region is CATSGMEPSNEQFF. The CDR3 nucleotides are TGTGCCACCAGTGGGATGGAACCTTCCAATGAGCAGTTCTTC.

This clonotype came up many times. CDR3 protein: CASSVSPRPRPTEAFF. CDR3 nucleotide sequence: TGTGCCAGCAGCGTAAGTCCCCGCCCCAGGCCCACTGAAGCTTTCTTT. The V and J genes are TRBV9 and TRBJ1-1; no definite D call. Per germline, CDR1 SGDLS and CDR2 YYNGEE. V lost 1 base and J 4 bases, leaving 17 bases between the germline ends. The CDR3 sequence is 16 residues long.

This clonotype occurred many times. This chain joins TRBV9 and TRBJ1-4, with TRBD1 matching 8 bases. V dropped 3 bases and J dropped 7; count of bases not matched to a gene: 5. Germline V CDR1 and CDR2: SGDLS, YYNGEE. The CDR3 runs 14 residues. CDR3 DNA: TGTGCCAGCAGCGCTGGACAGGGCGCTGAAAAACTGTTTTTT. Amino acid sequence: CASSAGQGAEKLFF.

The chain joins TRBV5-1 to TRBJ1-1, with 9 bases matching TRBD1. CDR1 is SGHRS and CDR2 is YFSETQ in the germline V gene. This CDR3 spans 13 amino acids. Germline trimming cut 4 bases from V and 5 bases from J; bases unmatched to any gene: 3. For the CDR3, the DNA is TGCGCCAGCAGCCCCGGGACAGGGACTGAAGCTTTCTTT. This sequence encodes CASSPGTGTEAFF.

The CDR3 protein is CASSVDWSYEQYF. The CDR3 DNA reads TGTGCCAGCAGTGTAGACTGGTCCTACGAGCAGTACTTC. The chain uses TRBV6-6 and TRBJ2-7, with D hard to call. V shed 5 bases and J shed 1 base, with 9 bases lying between them. Germline V lookup: CDR1 MNHNY, CDR2 SVGAGI (reference sequence). This CDR3 region has 13 residues.

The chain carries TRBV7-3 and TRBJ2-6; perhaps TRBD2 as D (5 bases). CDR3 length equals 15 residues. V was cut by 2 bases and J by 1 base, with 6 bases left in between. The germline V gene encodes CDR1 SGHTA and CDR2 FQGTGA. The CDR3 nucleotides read TGTGCCAGCAGCTTACGGGGTTCTGGGGCCAACGTCCTGACTTTC. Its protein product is CASSLRGSGANVLTF.

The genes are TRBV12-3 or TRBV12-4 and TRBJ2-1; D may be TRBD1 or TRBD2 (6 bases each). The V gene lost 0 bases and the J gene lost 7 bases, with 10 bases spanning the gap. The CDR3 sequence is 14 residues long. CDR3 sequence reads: CASSLATGRNEQFF. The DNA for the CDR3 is TGTGCCAGCAGTTTAGCTACAGGGAGGAATGAGCAGTTCTTC.

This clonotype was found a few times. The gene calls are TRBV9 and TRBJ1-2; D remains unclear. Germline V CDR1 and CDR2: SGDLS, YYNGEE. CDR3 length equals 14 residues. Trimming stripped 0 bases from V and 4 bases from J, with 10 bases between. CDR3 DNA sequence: TGTGCCAGCAGCGTAGACGGTCAAGCCTATGGCTACACCTTC. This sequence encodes CASSVDGQAYGYTF.

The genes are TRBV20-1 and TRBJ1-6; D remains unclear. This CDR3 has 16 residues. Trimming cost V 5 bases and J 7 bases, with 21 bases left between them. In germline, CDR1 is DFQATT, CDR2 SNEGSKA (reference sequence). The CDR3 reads CSAGRPSSAINSPLHF. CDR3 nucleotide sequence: TGCAGTGCTGGACGTCCATCCAGCGCTATAAATTCACCCCTCCACTTT.

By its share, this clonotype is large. CDR3 coding DNA: TGTGCCAGCAGTTTAGGTACTGGCTACACCTTC. Protein product: CASSLGTGYTF. The J gene is TRBJ1-2, the V gene TRBV12-3 or TRBV12-4, with D unresolved. The CDR3 sequence is 11 residues long. Trimming cost V 1 base and J 7 bases, with 4 bases left between them.

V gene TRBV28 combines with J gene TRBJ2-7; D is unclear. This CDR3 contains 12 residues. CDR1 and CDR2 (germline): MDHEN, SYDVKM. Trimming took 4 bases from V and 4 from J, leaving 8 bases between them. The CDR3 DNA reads TGTGCCAGCAGTTCTATCAGTTACGAGCAGTACTTC. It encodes CASSSISYEQYF.

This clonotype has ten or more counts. CDR3 bases: TGTGCCAGCAGCCAAGATTTAACTACGCAGTATTTT. Residues: CASSQDLTTQYF. V is TRBV14 and J is TRBJ2-3; D gene uncertain. The CDR3 runs 12 residues. Germline V CDR1 and CDR2: SGHDN, FVKESK. Trimming removed 0 bases from V and 8 bases from J, with 6 bases in between.

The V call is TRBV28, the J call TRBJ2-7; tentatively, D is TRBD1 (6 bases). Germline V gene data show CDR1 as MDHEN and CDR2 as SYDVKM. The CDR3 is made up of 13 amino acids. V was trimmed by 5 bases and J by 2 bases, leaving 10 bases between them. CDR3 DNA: TGTGCCAGCAGTGGGGACACCCCCTACGAGCAGTACTTC. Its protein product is CASSGDTPYEQYF.

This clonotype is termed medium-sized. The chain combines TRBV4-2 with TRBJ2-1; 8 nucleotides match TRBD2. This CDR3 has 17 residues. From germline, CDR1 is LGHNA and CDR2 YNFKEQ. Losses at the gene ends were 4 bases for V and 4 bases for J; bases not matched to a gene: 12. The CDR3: CASSPGVSGSLYNEQFF. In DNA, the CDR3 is TGTGCCAGCAGCCCGGGTGTGAGCGGGAGCCTTTACAATGAGCAGTTCTTC.

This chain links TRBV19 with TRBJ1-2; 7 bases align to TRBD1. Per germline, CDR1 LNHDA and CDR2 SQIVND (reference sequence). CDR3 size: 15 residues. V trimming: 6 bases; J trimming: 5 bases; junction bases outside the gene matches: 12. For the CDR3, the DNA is TGTGCCAGTAGCACCGGGACAGAAGTTTTTTATGGCTACACCTTC. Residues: CASSTGTEVFYGYTF.

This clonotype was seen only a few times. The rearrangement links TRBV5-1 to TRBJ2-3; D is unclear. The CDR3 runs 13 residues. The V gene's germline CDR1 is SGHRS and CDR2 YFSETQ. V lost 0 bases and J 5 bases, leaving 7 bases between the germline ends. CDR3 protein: CASSLAPRDTQYF. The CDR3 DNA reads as TGCGCCAGCAGCTTGGCCCCCAGAGATACGCAGTATTTT.

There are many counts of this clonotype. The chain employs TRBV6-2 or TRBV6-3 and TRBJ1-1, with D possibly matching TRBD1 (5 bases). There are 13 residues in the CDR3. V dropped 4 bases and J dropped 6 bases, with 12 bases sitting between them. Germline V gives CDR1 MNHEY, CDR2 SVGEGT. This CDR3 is CASSSRQFPEAFF. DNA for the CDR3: TGTGCCAGCAGTTCCCGACAGTTCCCTGAAGCTTTCTTT.

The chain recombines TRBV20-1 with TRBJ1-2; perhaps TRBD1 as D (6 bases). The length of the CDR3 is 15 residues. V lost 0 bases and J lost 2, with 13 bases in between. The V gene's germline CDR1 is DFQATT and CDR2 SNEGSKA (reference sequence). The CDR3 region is CSARDRLGQNYGYTF. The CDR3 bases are TGCAGTGCTAGAGACCGATTAGGACAGAACTATGGCTACACCTTC.

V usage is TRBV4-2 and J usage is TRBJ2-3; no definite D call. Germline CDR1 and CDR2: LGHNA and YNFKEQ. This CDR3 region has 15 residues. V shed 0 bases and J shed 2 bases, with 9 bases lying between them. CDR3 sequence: CASSQDMGATDTQYF. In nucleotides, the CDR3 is TGTGCCAGCAGCCAAGATATGGGTGCCACAGATACGCAGTATTTT.

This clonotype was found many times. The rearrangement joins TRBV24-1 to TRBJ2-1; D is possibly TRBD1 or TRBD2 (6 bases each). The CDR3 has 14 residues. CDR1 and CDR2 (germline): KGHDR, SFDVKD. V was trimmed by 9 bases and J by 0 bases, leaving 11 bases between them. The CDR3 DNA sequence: TGTGCCACCGGACCGGGGGCCTCCTACAATGAGCAGTTCTTC. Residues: CATGPGASYNEQFF.

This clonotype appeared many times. The CDR3 sequence: CASSWWDRSSYEQYF. In nucleotides, the CDR3 is TGTGCCAGCAGCTGGTGGGACAGGAGCTCCTACGAGCAGTACTTC. The rearrangement links TRBV5-6 to TRBJ2-7; 8 bases match TRBD1. Germline assignment: CDR1 SGHDT and CDR2 YYEEEE. The CDR3 covers 15 residues. V shed 3 bases, J shed 0 bases, and the junction held 5 bases outside the gene matches.

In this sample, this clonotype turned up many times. Here the CDR3 reads CASSSQEGARNEQFF. The CDR3 DNA reads as TGTGCCAGCAGTTCACAAGAGGGGGCGAGGAATGAGCAGTTCTTC. The chain carries TRBV6-2 or TRBV6-3 and TRBJ2-1, with 7 bases fitting TRBD1. Germline V gene sequence: CDR1 MNHEY, CDR2 SVGEGT. Unmatched junction bases numbered 10, after V lost 4 bases and J lost 7 bases. The CDR3 consists of 15 residues.